This TCR beta chain was profiled in a study of blood T cell repertoires in COVID-19. Study-wide background: Some COVID-19 samples were acute and others convalescent; all came from the United States, Italy and Spain. The analysed material was cDNA or gDNA that came from T cells, B-cell-depleted T cells, or PBMCs.

Original processing notes: The authors estimated nucleated cell counts from reference gene primer amplification. Profiling relied on immunoSEQ multiplex PCR, and the TCRdb table lists in-frame clones only, not all of them. Clonal size and the V and J genes are those of that table, whereas D and trimming came from the DNA. The table has approximately 49,000 clones, around nine tenths seen once. This clone was recorded only once. Sequenced: peripheral blood. The clonotype comes from a man aged 45 to 65 with acute or convalescent COVID-19.

Here the CDR3 reads CAWRARGGGGTYEQYF. In nucleotides, the CDR3 is TGTGCCTGGAGGGCCCGGGGAGGCGGGGGTACCTACGAGCAGTACTTC. This chain links TRBV30 with TRBJ2-7, with 7 bases matching TRBD2. Germline loops: CDR1 GTSNPN, CDR2 SVGIG (reference sequence). The V and J ends lost 3 bases and 2 bases, in that order; junction bases with no gene match: 13. The CDR3 consists of 16 residues.